The 19 T cell receptor beta chains reported below all come from one sample, sequenced in a study of cytomegalovirus exposure and HLA in healthy donors. The PCR employed 60 Vbeta primers together with 13 Jbeta primers. Sequencing was performed with immunoSEQ multiplex PCR; in TCRdb, only in-frame clones are kept and a portion is missing. The table includes 100,000 to 150,000 clones, over 70% detected once. The sequencing input was PBMCs. These TCRs come from a man younger than 30 in good health and CMV-seropositive.

This clone was recorded a few times. This chain connects TRBV11-2 to TRBJ2-3; TRBD2 matches 15 bases. Germline assignment: CDR1 SGHAT and CDR2 FQNNGV. Germline trimming cut 4 bases from V and 4 bases from J; bases unmatched to any gene: 12. The CDR3 is 19 amino acids. CDR3 nucleotides: TGTGCCAGCAGCTGGCCCGGACTAGCGGGAGGGCCGGGGGCAGATACGCAGTATTTT. It is translated as CASSWPGLAGGPGADTQYF.

The rearrangement uses TRBV5-5 and TRBJ1-1; no reliable D call. The V and J ends lost 2 bases and 1 base respectively, with 18 bases between them. Germline loops: CDR1 SGHKS, CDR2 YYEKEE (reference sequence). CDR3 length: 17 residues. This CDR3 is CASSFFFSNIENTEAFF. In DNA form, the CDR3 reads TGTGCCAGCAGCTTCTTCTTCTCGAACATCGAGAACACTGAAGCTTTCTTT.

This chain joins TRBV2 and TRBJ2-1; D unclear. Germline V lookup: CDR1 SNHLY, CDR2 FYNNEI. With 5 bases removed from V and 4 bases from J, the gap between germline ends came to 6 bases. The CDR3 has 12 residues. The CDR3 region has the DNA TGTGCCAGCAGTTCTAGGTACAATGAGCAGTTCTTC. It is translated as CASSSRYNEQFF.

The rearrangement links TRBV10-3 to TRBJ2-7; 10 bases match TRBD2. This CDR3 comprises 15 residues. Germline V gene data show CDR1 as ENHRY and CDR2 as SYGVKD. The J segment lost 7 bases and the V segment lost 3 bases, leaving 9 bases of the junction unmatched. CDR3 loop: CAISDPVAGGGEQYF. CDR3 nucleotides: TGTGCCATCAGTGACCCCGTAGCGGGAGGTGGAGAGCAGTACTTC.

A word on this clone: The junction shows a germline mismatch at one end, possibly a read error. The identical CDR3 is also encoded by other nucleotide sequences in the sample. The V call is TRBV5-8, the J call TRBJ1-5; 11 nucleotides match TRBD1. Looked up from germline, CDR1 is SGHTS and CDR2 is YDEGEE. CDR3 length: 14 amino acids. CDR3 sequence reads: CASSLDRGLQPQHF. Written as DNA, the CDR3 is TGTGCCAGTAGCTTGGACAGGGGGCTTCAGCCCCAGCATTTT.

The chain joins TRBV7-9 to TRBJ2-2, with TRBD2 matching 10 bases. With V trimmed by 8 bases and J by 6 bases, 6 bases remained unmatched. Germline CDR1 and CDR2: SEHNR and FQNEAQ (reference sequence). This CDR3 comprises 14 residues. The CDR3 coding sequence is TGTGCCAGCGTCGGGACTAGCGCCGCCGGGGAGCTGTTTTTT. Residues: CASVGTSAAGELFF.

The V gene is TRBV27, the J gene TRBJ2-7, with D perhaps matching TRBD2 (5 bases). V dropped 6 bases and J dropped 2 bases, with 14 bases sitting between them. The CDR3 runs to 14 residues. The germline V gene encodes CDR1 MNHEY and CDR2 SMNVEV (reference sequence). The CDR3 nucleotides are TGTGCCAGCAGGCGTGCCGGGATTACCTACGAGCAGTACTTC. The encoded protein is CASRRAGITYEQYF.

The rearrangement links TRBV25-1 to TRBJ1-6; 12 bases line up with TRBD1. The CDR3 contains 15 residues. Germline CDR1 and CDR2: MGHDK and SYGVNS. V lost 3 bases to trimming and J lost 7 bases; unmatched junction nucleotides: 1. CDR3 residues: CASSEGTGGNSPLHF. In nucleotides, the CDR3 is TGTGCCAGCAGTGAGGGGACAGGGGGCAATTCACCCCTCCACTTT.

This rearrangement joins TRBV18 to TRBJ1-5; D remains ambiguous. The V end was cut by 3 bases, the J end by 1 base, with 10 bases between. Per the germline V gene, CDR1 is KGHSH and CDR2 is LQKENI. CDR3 length: 15 residues. The CDR3 coding sequence is TGTGCCAGCTCACCGCAGGTCATAAGCAATCAGCCCCAGCATTTT. Translated, it gives CASSPQVISNQPQHF. Full variable domain (rest looked up from reference TRBV18 and TRBJ1-5): NAGVMQNPRHLVRRRGQEARLRCSPMKGHSHVYWYRQLPEEGLKFMVYLQKENIIDESGMPKERFSAEFPKEGPSILRIQQVVRGDSAAYFCASSPQVISNQPQHFGDGTRLSIL.

The chain links TRBV2 to TRBJ1-2; 7 bases align to TRBD1. CDR1 is SNHLY and CDR2 is FYNNEI in the germline V gene. Trimming took 0 bases from V and 2 from J; bases not matched to a gene: 9. The length of the CDR3 is 17 residues. The CDR3 DNA is TGTGCCAGCAGTGAAGCCAGACCTGGGACAGCGAACTATGGCTACACCTTC. It yields the protein CASSEARPGTANYGYTF.

This sequence joins TRBV6-4 and TRBJ1-6; 9 bases line up with TRBD1. Trimming cost V 0 bases and J 7 bases; bases outside gene matches: 4. The CDR3 is made up of 16 amino acids. The V gene's germline CDR1 is MRHNA and CDR2 SNTAGT. The DNA of the CDR3 is TGTGCCAGCAGTGACTCGCCGGGACAGGGAAATTCACCCCTCCACTTT. This codes for CASSDSPGQGNSPLHF.

The gene calls are TRBV5-1 and TRBJ2-2, with D tentatively TRBD2 (6 bases). Germline CDR1 SGHRS, CDR2 YFSETQ. CDR3 size: 16 residues. V gave up 0 bases and J gave up 1 base, with 10 bases separating them. CDR3 sequence reads: CASSLEVRENTGELFF. CDR3 coding DNA: TGCGCCAGCAGCTTGGAAGTGCGGGAGAACACCGGGGAGCTGTTTTTT.

V gene TRBV10-3 combines with J gene TRBJ2-3, with 11 bases that match TRBD1. Trimming cost V 6 bases and J 11 bases; bases outside gene matches: 16. Germline CDR1 ENHRY, CDR2 SYGVKD. CDR3 length equals 16 residues. The DNA of the CDR3 is TGTGCCATCAGAGAAACCTCGGGACAGGGGGGCGGAGGGCAGTATTTT. Translated: CAIRETSGQGGGGQYF.

There are a few counts of this clone. CDR3 DNA sequence: TGTGCCAGCAGCCTGTCCCCCAGAGGCGTTAGCAATCAGCCCCAGCATTTT. Its translation is CASSLSPRGVSNQPQHF. The chain recombines TRBV7-8 with TRBJ1-5; no definite D call. The ends were cut back, 5 bases at V and 0 bases at J, with 17 bases in the middle. Germline assignment: CDR1 SGHVS and CDR2 FQNEAQ. This CDR3 contains 17 residues. The variable domain in full, with the rest retrieved from reference TRBV7-8 and TRBJ1-5, is GAGVSQSPRYKVAKRGQDVALRCDPISGHVSLFWYQQALGQGPEFLTYFQNEAQLDKSGLPSDRFFAERPEGSVSTLKIQRTQQEDSAVYLCASSLSPRGVSNQPQHFGDGTRLSIL.

This chain uses TRBV9 with TRBJ2-7; 9 bases match TRBD1. Per germline, CDR1 SGDLS and CDR2 YYNGEE. CDR3 length equals 15 residues. Losses at the gene ends were 3 bases for V and 6 bases for J; bases not matched to a gene: 10. The CDR3 coding sequence is TGTGCCAGCAGCGCATCCGGGACAGGGTTTGGCGAGCAGTACTTC. Its protein product is CASSASGTGFGEQYF.

Worth noting for this clone: At one of its ends the junction is not consistent with the germline gene, which may arise from a read error. V gene TRBV7-9 combines with J gene TRBJ1-1, with D uncertain. CDR3 length: 15 amino acids. Germline V lookup: CDR1 SEHNR, CDR2 FQNEAQ (reference sequence). CDR3 residues: CTSSLVRLDNTEAFF. The CDR3 coding sequence is TGTACCAGCAGCTTAGTCAGACTAGATAACACTGAAGCTTTCTTT. Full variable domain (remainder filled in from reference TRBV7-9 and TRBJ1-1): DTGVSQNPRHKITKRGQNVTFRCDPISEHNRLYWYRQTLGQGPEFLTYFQNEAQLEKSRLLSDRFSAERPKGSFSTLEIQRTEQGDSAMYLCTSSLVRLDNTEAFFGQGTRLTVV.

This clone was recorded only once. The CDR3 DNA reads TGTGCCTGGAAGAATATCAACACCTTGAACACTGAAGCTTTCTTT. Translation: CAWKNINTLNTEAFF. The chain uses TRBV30 and TRBJ1-1; D is unresolved. Deletions cut 4 bases from V and 0 bases from J, with 15 bases between. CDR3 length equals 15 residues. CDR1 and CDR2 (germline): GTSNPN, SVGIG (reference sequence).

Comments on this clone: Other DNA sequences in the same sample also yield this CDR3. This sequence joins TRBV10-3 and TRBJ1-2; D uncertain. Germline CDR1 and CDR2: ENHRY and SYGVKD. Trimming left V 3 bases short and J 5 bases short, with 13 bases between. The CDR3 is 14 residues long. In nucleotides, the CDR3 is TGTGCCATCAGTGAACTCGGAGGCAAGTATGGCTACACCTTC. Amino acids: CAISELGGKYGYTF.

The chain has TRBV14 and TRBJ1-2; D is uncertain. Trimming shortened V by 2 bases and J by 2 bases, and 6 bases separated the two germline ends. Germline lookup yields CDR1 SGHDN and CDR2 FVKESK. This CDR3 has 13 residues. The CDR3 DNA sequence: TGTGCCAGCAGCCAATCTCTGAACTATGGCTACACCTTC. Its protein is CASSQSLNYGYTF.